This T cell receptor (beta chain) was retrieved from a study of shared clonotypes between healthy human individuals. In the study overall: Plates per donor: three CD4 naive, three CD4 memory, two CD8 naive, one CD8 memory.

V was pared by 3 bases and J by 10 bases, with 6 bases of the junction left unmatched. This CDR3 contains 14 residues. Germline V gene lookup returns CDR1 ENHRY and CDR2 SYGVKD. CD4+ cells yielded CD45RA+ naive and CD45RA-negative memory subsets. DNA at around 190 ng, about 30,000 T cell genomes, went into sorted-subset replicate PCRs. Sequenced by immunoSEQ multiplex PCR; TCRdb stores in-frame clones only, minus some. The sample lists a few million clones; 85% to 95% were seen once. The chain recombines TRBV10-3 with TRBJ2-1, with TRBD1 identical over 10 bases. Sequences were obtained from naive CD4+ T cells sorted from blood. Subset in this sample: CD45RA+ positively selected. The TCR comes from a man aged 18-30 years in good health. This CDR3 is CAISEDRGLGEQFF. CDR3 DNA: TGTGCCATCAGTGAAGACAGGGGGCTAGGCGAGCAGTTCTTC.